The clone carrying this T cell receptor beta chain has only a few counts. Being one base from a much bigger clone, this may be a read error. Since the CDR3 does not end with the conserved phenylalanine or tryptophan, this likely comes from a read error. Patients showing uncontrolled infection, other autoimmune disease, pregnancy or lactation were ineligible. The CDR3 is made up of 13 amino acids. The germline gives CDR1 DFQATT, CDR2 SNEGSKA (reference sequence). The ends lost 7 bases at V and 7 bases at J; junction bases unmatched: 8. There were TCR beta CDR3 regions amplified from RNA transcripts. The HTBI set primed first-round TCR CDR3 RT-PCR. TCRdb called the multiplex PCR reads again in MiXCR, with one record for every CDR3 protein. The sample includes about 260,000 distinct CDR3 sequences, over 15% seen only once; the top ten take around 28%. This entry comes from a study of T cells in Graves' hyperthyroidism and ophthalmopathy. Study at large: Staff took peripheral blood when the initial diagnosis was made, before any treatment began.

The sample was blood. The chain employs TRBV20-1 and TRBJ2-7; 12 nucleotides match TRBD1. The origin of this receptor is a woman in her late teens or twenties with Graves' ophthalmopathy. In DNA form, the CDR3 reads TGCAGTGTAACGGGACAGGGGGCTAAAGAGCAGTACCTC. Its translation: CSVTGQGAKEQYL.